This is a list of T cell receptor beta chains from one sample in a study of CD8 T cells in ankylosing spondylitis. MiXCR was run by TCRdb on the 5' RACE reads, yielding one entry per CDR3 protein. The repertoire has 150,000 or so distinct CDR3 sequences, about 16% of them found once; the top ten carry approximately 7.8%. The specimen sequenced was blood, either unsorted or a sorted T cell fraction (not recorded which). These receptors were collected from a male donor with ankylosing spondylitis or in good health (not recorded which). Each CDR3 is given with its conserved first and last residue. A D gene is named only where the DNA matches it firmly. Where a row states a size, it is once, few, many or the class of an expanded clone; other rows omit it.

>TRBV5-1|TRBJ1-1|.|many
TGCGCCAGCAGCTTGGCCGGGACGGTAAACACTGAAGCTTTCTTT
CASSLAGTVNTEAFF
>TRBV9|TRBJ2-4|.|few
TGTGCCAGCAGCGTAGGAGGCAGGGAAGTCAAAAACATTCAGTACTTC
CASSVGGREVKNIQYF
>TRBV28|TRBJ2-7|TRBD1|.
TGTGCCAGCAGTTCGCCAACAGGGGACTCCTACGAGCAGTACTTC
CASSSPTGDSYEQYF
>TRBV10-3|TRBJ2-2|.|few
TGTGCCATCAGTGACCACGGGCCCGGGGAGCTGTTTTTT
CAISDHGPGELFF
>TRBV29-1|TRBJ2-3|TRBD2|many
TGCAGCGGGCGGCGGGAGTTTGGCACAGATACGCAGTATTTT
CSGRREFGTDTQYF
>TRBV5-1|TRBJ2-1|.|many
TGCGCCAGCAGCTTGGCGGTAGGATCATACAATGAGCAGTTCTTC
CASSLAVGSYNEQFF
>TRBV29-1|TRBJ2-5|TRBD2|.
TGCAGCTTCACTAGCGGGTCGGAGGGGACCCAGTACTTC
CSFTSGSEGTQYF
>TRBV6-5|TRBJ2-4|TRBD2|many
TGTGCCAGCAGTTACTCAGGACTAGCGGGAAACATTCAGTACTTC
CASSYSGLAGNIQYF
>TRBV2|TRBJ1-1|.|.
TGTGCCAGCAGTGCTGGGGGCACTGAAGCTTTCTTT
CASSAGGTEAFF
>TRBV7-3|TRBJ2-2|.|few
TGTGCCAGCAGCTTAACAGGATATACCGGGGAGCTGTTTTTT
CASSLTGYTGELFF
>TRBV27|TRBJ1-5|.|.
TGTGCCAGCAGTTTTCGACTGAACAATCAGCCCCAGCATTTT
CASSFRLNNQPQHF
>TRBV7-9|TRBJ2-2|.|.
TGTGCCAGCAGCCCTGCGGGGTACGGGGAGCTGTTTTTT
CASSPAGYGELFF
>TRBV10-2|TRBJ2-3|.|many
TGCGCCAGCAGTGGTCGATTGGGGCGGGAAGGCACAGATACGCAGTATTTT
CASSGRLGREGTDTQYF
>TRBV28|TRBJ2-7|TRBD1|.
TGTGCCAGCAGTTTTTGGGACAGGAGCTACGAGCAGTACTTC
CASSFWDRSYEQYF
>TRBV5-1|TRBJ1-3|.|many
TGCGCCAGCAGCTTGTCGGACCGCGGCACCATATATTTT
CASSLSDRGTIYF
>TRBV29-1|TRBJ1-2|.|.
TGCAGCGTTGTTGTTAACTATGGCTACACCTTC
CSVVVNYGYTF
>TRBV2|TRBJ1-5|.|many
TGTGCCAGCAGTGTGGGGGAGCCCCAGCATTTT
CASSVGEPQHF
>TRBV12-3/TRBV12-4|TRBJ1-5|.|many
TGTGCCAGCAGTTTAACCGGGACCCTGATCGGCAATCAGCCCCAGCATTTT
CASSLTGTLIGNQPQHF
>TRBV2|TRBJ2-3|TRBD2|.
TGTGCCAGCATCTCGGCGGGAGCAGTTACAGATACGCAGTGTTTT
CASISAGAVTDTQCF
>TRBV6-1|TRBJ2-3|TRBD2|.
TGTGCCAGCAGGGTAGCGGGAGCCGATACGCAGTATTTT
CASRVAGADTQYF
>TRBV18|TRBJ2-3|.|.
TGTGCCAGCTCACCAGTGGCGGGGACGACGGCAGATACGCAGTATTTT
CASSPVAGTTADTQYF
>TRBV12-3/TRBV12-4|TRBJ1-5|.|few
TGTGCCAGCAGTTCAGGACGTAACAATCAGCCCCAGCATTTT
CASSSGRNNQPQHF
>TRBV23-1|TRBJ1-6|TRBD1|.
TGCGCCAGCAGTCGACAGGGGAATTCACCCCTCCACTTT
CASSRQGNSPLHF
>TRBV12-3/TRBV12-4|TRBJ2-4|TRBD2|few
TGTGCCAGCAGGCGATTGAGCGGGAGTACGGACATTCAGTACTTC
CASRRLSGSTDIQYF
>TRBV29-1|TRBJ2-6|TRBD1|.
TGCAGCGTTCTTTCGGGACAGGTCGACTCTGGGGCCAACGTCCTGACTTTC
CSVLSGQVDSGANVLTF
>TRBV4-1|TRBJ2-7|.|.
TGCGCCAGCAGCAGCCCCGGACACCACTACGAGCAGTACTTC
CASSSPGHHYEQYF
>TRBV2|TRBJ2-3|.|.
TGTGCCAGCAGCATAACCCCCCTTGGTACGCAGTATTTT
CASSITPLGTQYF
>TRBV28|TRBJ2-7|TRBD2|many
TGTGCCAGCAGCCTAGCGGGAGGAATTTCCTACTCCTACGAGCAGTACTTC
CASSLAGGISYSYEQYF
>TRBV5-1|TRBJ2-1|.|many
TGCGCCAGCAGCAACCCGGCTAGCACCAATGAGCAGTTCTTC
CASSNPASTNEQFF
>TRBV5-1|TRBJ2-3|.|.
TGCGCCAGCAGCTTGGAGGCCGCACGCACAGATACGCAGTATTTT
CASSLEAARTDTQYF
>TRBV12-3/TRBV12-4|TRBJ1-1|.|many
TGTGCCAGCAGACCCGACAGAGCTTACACTGAAGCTTTCTTT
CASRPDRAYTEAFF
>TRBV20-1|TRBJ1-4|TRBD1|many
TGCAGTGCCAGGACAGGGCGGGAAAAACTGTTTTTT
CSARTGREKLFF
>TRBV6-5|TRBJ1-1|.|few
TGTGCCAGCAGCCAGGGACCTGAAGCTTTCTTT
CASSQGPEAFF